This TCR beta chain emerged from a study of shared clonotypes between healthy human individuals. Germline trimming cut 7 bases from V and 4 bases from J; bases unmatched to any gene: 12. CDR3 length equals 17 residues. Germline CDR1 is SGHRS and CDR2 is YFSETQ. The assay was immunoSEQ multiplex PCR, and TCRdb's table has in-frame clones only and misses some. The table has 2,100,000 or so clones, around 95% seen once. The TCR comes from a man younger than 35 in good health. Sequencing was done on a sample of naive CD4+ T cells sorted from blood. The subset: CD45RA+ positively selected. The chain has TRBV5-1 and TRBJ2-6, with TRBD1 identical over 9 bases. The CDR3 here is CASSGQGGTLGANVLTF. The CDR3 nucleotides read TGCGCCAGCTCGGGACAGGGAGGGACTCTGGGGGCCAACGTCCTGACTTTC.